What follows is one TCR beta chain and its context. Its antigen is as yet unknown. The data were obtained in a study of beta chain features in type 1 diabetes. For the study at large: No age, gender or cell yield differences were seen between patients and healthy donors.

Since all of the isolated RNA was reverse transcribed, expressed TCRB transcripts were what got sequenced. Repertoires were generated with immunoSEQ multiplex PCR, while TCRdb's copy carries only in-frame clones and drops some. The data show almost 250,000 clones, with 13% to 15% seen just once and about 0.026% held by the top ten. General study points: Junctions at VDJ sites from type 1 diabetes patients had fewer insertions and more deletions.

This clonotype originated in a woman between 35 and 50 years old in good health. Sequencing was performed on naive CD4+ T cells from blood.

Written as DNA, the CDR3 is TGTGCCACCACGGGCGAGCAGTACTTC. Encoded protein: CATTGEQYF. V is TRBV15 and J is TRBJ2-7; D unresolved. Trimming took off 7 bases at V and 6 bases at J, with 4 bases between the two ends. The germline V gene encodes CDR1 LNHNV and CDR2 YYDKDF (reference sequence). The CDR3 length is 9 residues.